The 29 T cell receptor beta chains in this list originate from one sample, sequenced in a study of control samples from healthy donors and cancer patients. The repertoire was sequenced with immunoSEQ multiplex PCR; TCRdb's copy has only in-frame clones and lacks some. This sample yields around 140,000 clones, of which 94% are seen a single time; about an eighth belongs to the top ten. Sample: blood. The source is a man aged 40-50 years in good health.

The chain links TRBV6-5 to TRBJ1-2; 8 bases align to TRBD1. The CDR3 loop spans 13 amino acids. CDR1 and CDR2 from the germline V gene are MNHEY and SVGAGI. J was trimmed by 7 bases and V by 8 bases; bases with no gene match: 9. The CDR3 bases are TGTGCCAGCTTATCCCAGGGGGCGCTTGGCTACACCTTC. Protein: CASLSQGALGYTF.

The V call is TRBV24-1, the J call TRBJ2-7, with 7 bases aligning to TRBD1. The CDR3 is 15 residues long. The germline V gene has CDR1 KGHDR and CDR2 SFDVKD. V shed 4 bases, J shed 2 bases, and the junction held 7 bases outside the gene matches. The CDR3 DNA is TGTGCCACCAGTGAGGGACAGCCGGGCGCCTACGAGCAGTACTTC. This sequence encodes CATSEGQPGAYEQYF.

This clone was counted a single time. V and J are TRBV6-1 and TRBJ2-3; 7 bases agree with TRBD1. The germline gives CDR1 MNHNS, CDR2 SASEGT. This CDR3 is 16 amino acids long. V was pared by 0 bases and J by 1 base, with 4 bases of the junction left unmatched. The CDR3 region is CASSEAVGQGTDTQYF. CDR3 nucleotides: TGTGCCAGCAGTGAAGCGGTCGGACAGGGCACAGATACGCAGTATTTT.

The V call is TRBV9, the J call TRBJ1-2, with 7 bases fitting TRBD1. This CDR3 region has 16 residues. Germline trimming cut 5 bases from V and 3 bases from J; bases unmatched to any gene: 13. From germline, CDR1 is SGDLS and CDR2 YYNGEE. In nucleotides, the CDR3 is TGTGCCAGCAGTCGGGGAGGGGGCGGTTTGGACTATGGCTACACCTTC. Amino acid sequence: CASSRGGGGLDYGYTF.

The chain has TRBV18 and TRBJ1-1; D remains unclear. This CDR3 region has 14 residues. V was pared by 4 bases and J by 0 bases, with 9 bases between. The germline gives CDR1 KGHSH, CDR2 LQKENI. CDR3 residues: CASSLGAMNTEAFF. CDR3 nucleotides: TGTGCCAGCTCACTAGGAGCGATGAACACTGAAGCTTTCTTT.

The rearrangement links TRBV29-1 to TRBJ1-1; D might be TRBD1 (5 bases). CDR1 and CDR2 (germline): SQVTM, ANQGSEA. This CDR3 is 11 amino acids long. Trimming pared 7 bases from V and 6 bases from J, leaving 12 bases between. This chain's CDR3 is CSANWGAEAFF. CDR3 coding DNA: TGCAGCGCTAATTGGGGGGCTGAAGCTTTCTTT.

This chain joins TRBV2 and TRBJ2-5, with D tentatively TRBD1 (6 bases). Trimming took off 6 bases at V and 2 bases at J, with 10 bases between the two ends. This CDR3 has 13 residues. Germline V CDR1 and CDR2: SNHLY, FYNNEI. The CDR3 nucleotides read TGTGCCAGCAGGGGGACACAACAAGAGACCCAGTACTTC. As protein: CASRGTQQETQYF. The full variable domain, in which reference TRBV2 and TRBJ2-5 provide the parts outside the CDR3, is EPEVTQTPSHQVTQMGQEVILRCVPISNHLYFYWYRQILGQKVEFLVSFYNNEISEKSEIFDDQFSVERPDGSNFTLKIRSTKLEDSAMYFCASRGTQQETQYFGPGTRLLVL.

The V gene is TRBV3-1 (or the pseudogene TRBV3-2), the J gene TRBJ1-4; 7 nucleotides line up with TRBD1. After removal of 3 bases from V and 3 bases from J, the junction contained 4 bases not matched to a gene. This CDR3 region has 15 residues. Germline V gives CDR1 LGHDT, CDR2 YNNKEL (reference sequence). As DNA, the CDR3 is TGTGCCAGCAGCCAGGGGACAGCCCCTAATGAAAAACTGTTTTTT. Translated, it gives CASSQGTAPNEKLFF.

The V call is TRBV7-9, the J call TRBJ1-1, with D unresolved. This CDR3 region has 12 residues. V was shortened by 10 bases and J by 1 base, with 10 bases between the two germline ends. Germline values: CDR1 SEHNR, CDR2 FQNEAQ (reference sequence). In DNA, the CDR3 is TGTGCCACTCTAGCGGGGAACACTGAAGCTTTCTTT. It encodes CATLAGNTEAFF.

The CDR3 DNA reads TGTGCCAGCAGTTGGGGGGCGTATAGCAATCAGCCCCAGCATTTT. Residues: CASSWGAYSNQPQHF. The genes are TRBV27 and TRBJ1-5; D possibly corresponds to TRBD1 (6 bases). CDR3 length: 15 amino acids. Germline CDR1 and CDR2: MNHEY and SMNVEV (reference sequence). Trimming removed 4 bases from V and 0 bases from J, with 10 bases in between.

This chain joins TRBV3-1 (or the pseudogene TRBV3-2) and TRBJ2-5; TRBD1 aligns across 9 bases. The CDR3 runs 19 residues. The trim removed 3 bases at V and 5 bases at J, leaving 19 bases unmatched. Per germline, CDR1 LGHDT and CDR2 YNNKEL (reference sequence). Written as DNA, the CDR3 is TGTGCCAGCAGCCACGCTATCCTGCGGGACAGGGTATTTAGGGAGACCCAGTACTTC. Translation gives CASSHAILRDRVFRETQYF.

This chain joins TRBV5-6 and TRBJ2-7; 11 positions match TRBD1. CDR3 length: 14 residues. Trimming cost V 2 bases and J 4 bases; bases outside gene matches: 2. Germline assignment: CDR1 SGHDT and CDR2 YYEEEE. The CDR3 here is CASSFGTGGYEQYF. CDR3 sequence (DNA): TGTGCCAGCAGCTTCGGGACAGGGGGTTACGAGCAGTACTTC. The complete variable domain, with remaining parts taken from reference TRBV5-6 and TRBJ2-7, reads DAGVTQSPTHLIKTRGQQVTLRCSPKSGHDTVSWYQQALGQGPQFIFQYYEEEERQRGNFPDRFSGHQFPNYSSELNVNALLLGDSALYLCASSFGTGGYEQYFGPGTRLTVT.

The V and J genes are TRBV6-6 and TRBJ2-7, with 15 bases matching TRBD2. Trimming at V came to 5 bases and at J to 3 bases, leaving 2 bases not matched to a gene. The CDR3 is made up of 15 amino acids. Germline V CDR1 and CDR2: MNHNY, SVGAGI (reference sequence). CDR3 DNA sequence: TGTGCCAGCAGTGGGGGACTAGCGGGGGGCTACGAGCAGTACTTC. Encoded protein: CASSGGLAGGYEQYF.

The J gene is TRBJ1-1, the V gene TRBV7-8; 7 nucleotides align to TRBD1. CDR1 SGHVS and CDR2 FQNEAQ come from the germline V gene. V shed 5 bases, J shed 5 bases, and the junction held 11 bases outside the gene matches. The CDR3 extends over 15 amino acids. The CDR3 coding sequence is TGTGCCAGCAGCCGAACCCGACAGGGAAAAACTGAAGCTTTCTTT. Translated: CASSRTRQGKTEAFF.

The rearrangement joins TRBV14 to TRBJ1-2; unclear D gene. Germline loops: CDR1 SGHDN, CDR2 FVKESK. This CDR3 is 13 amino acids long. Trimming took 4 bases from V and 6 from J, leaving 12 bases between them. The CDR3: CASSPELWHGYTF. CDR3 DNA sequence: TGTGCCAGCAGCCCGGAACTCTGGCATGGCTACACCTTC.

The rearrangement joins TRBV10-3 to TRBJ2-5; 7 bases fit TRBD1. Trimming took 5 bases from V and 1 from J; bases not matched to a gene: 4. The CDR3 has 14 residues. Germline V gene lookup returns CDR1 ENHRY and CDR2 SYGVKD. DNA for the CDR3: TGTGCCATCAGTCGGGGACAGCCCCAAGAGACCCAGTACTTC. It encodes CAISRGQPQETQYF.

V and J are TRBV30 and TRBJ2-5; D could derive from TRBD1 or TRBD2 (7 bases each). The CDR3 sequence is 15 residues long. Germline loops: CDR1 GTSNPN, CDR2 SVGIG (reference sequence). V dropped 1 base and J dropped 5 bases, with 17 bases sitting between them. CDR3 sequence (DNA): TGTGCCTGGAGTGAAAGTTTCAGGGGGGGGGAGACCCAGTACTTC. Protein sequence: CAWSESFRGGETQYF. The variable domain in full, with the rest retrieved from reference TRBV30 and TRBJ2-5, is SQTIHQWPATLVQPVGSPLSLECTVEGTSNPNLYWYRQAAGRGLQLLFYSVGIGQISSEVPQNLSASRPQDRQFILSSKKLLLSDSGFYLCAWSESFRGGETQYFGPGTRLLVL.

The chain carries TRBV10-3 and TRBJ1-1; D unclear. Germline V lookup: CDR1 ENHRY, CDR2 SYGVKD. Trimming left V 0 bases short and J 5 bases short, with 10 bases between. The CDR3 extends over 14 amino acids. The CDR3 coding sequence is TGTGCCATCAGTGAGTCTGGGGTCGGGACTGAAGCTTTCTTT. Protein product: CAISESGVGTEAFF.

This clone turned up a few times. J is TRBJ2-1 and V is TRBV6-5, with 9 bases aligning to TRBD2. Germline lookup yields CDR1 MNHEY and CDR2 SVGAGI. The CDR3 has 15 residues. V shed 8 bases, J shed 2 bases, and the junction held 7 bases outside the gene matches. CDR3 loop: CASYTLAGTYNEQFF. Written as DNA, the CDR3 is TGTGCCAGCTATACCCTAGCGGGGACCTACAATGAGCAGTTCTTC.

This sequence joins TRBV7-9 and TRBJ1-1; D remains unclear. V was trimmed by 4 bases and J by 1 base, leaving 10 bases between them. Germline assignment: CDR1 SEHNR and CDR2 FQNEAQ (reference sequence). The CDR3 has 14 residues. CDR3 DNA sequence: TGTGCCAGCAGCTCGGAACCCTCGAACACTGAAGCTTTCTTT. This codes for CASSSEPSNTEAFF.

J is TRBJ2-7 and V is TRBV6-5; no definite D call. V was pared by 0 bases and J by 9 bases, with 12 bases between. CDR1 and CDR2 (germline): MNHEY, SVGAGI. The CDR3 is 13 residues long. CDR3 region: CASSYSRMGTQYF. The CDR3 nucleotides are TGTGCCAGCAGTTACTCGAGGATGGGAACGCAGTACTTC.

CDR3 coding DNA: TGTGCCAGCAGTCTATCCGCAGGGACAGAGACCCAGTACTTC. It codes for CASSLSAGTETQYF. The rearrangement links TRBV28 to TRBJ2-5, with D possibly being TRBD1 or TRBD2 (5 bases each). V was pared by 5 bases and J by 4 bases, with 14 bases between. Germline V gives CDR1 MDHEN, CDR2 SYDVKM. This CDR3 region has 14 residues.

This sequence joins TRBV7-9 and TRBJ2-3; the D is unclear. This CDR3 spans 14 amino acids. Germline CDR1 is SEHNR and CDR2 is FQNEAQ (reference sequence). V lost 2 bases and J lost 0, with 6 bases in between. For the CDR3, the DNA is TGTGCCAGCAGCTTATCGGCTAGCACAGATACGCAGTATTTT. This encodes CASSLSASTDTQYF.

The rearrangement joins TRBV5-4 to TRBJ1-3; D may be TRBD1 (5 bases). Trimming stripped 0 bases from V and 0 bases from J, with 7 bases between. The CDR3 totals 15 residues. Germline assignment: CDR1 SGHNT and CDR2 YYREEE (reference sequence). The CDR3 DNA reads TGTGCCAGCAGCTTGGACAGGAACTCTGGAAACACCATATATTTT. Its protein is CASSLDRNSGNTIYF.

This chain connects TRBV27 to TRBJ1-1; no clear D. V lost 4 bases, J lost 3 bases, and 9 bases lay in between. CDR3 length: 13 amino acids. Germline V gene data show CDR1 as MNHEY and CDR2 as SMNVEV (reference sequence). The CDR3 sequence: CASSSGRDTEAFF. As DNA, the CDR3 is TGTGCCAGCAGTTCCGGACGGGACACTGAAGCTTTCTTT.

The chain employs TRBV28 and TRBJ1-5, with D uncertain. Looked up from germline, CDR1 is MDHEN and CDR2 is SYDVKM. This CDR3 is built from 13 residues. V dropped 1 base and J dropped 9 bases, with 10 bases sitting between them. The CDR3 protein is CASSLSVALPQHF. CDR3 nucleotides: TGTGCCAGCAGTTTATCCGTAGCCTTGCCCCAGCATTTT.

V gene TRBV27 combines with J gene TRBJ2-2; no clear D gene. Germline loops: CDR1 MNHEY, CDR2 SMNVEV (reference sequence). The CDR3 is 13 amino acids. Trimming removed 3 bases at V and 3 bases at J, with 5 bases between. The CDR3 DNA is TGTGCCAGCAGTTTGGGCTACACCGGGGAGCTGTTTTTT. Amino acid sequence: CASSLGYTGELFF.

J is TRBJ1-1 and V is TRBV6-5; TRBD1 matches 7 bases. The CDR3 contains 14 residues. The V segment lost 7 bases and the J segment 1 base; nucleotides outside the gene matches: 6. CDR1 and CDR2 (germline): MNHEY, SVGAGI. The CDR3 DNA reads TGTGCCAGCACCCTGGACAGGAGGAACACTGAAGCTTTCTTT. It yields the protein CASTLDRRNTEAFF.

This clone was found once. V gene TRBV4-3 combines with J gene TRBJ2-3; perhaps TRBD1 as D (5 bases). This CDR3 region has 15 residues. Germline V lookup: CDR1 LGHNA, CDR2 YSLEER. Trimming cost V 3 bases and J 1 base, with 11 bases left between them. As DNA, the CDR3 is TGCGCCAGCAGCCACTCTACACAGGGCACAGATACGCAGTATTTT. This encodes CASSHSTQGTDTQYF.